These 30 T cell receptor beta chains originate from one sample sequenced in a study of cytomegalovirus exposure and HLA in healthy donors. Amplification used 60 Vbeta primers and 13 Jbeta primers. Libraries were prepared by immunoSEQ multiplex PCR; TCRdb keeps only in-frame clonotypes and omits some of them. The profile shows some 220,000 clones, around 80% of them singletons. Sequenced: PBMCs. These receptors were obtained from a woman aged 40 to 50 in good health and CMV-seronegative.

The chain recombines TRBV27 with TRBJ2-7; D is possibly TRBD1 (7 bases). The germline gives CDR1 MNHEY, CDR2 SMNVEV (reference sequence). V dropped 5 bases and J dropped 3 bases, with 23 bases sitting between them. The CDR3 consists of 17 residues. CDR3 in amino acids: CASSRGVRGTAHYEQYF. CDR3 bases: TGTGCCAGCAGTAGGGGGGTTCGAGGGACAGCGCACTACGAGCAGTACTTC.

CDR3 coding DNA: TGTGCCAGCGACGACAGGTTAGCGTACGAGCAGTACTTC. It specifies CASDDRLAYEQYF. The V call is TRBV28, the J call TRBJ2-5; the D gene is possibly TRBD1 (6 bases). The J call is doubtful: the DNA matches TRBJ2-7 better. The CDR3 covers 13 residues. Germline V gene sequence: CDR1 MDHEN, CDR2 SYDVKM.

This rearrangement joins TRBV5-1 to TRBJ1-3; D is undetermined. The CDR3 extends over 14 amino acids. V lost 4 bases, J lost 0 bases, and 8 bases lay in between. Germline values: CDR1 SGHRS, CDR2 YFSETQ. CDR3 in amino acids: CASSQGSSGNTIYF. The CDR3 coding sequence is TGCGCCAGCAGCCAAGGGAGCTCTGGAAACACCATATATTTT.

This clone was seen only a few times. CDR3 nucleotide sequence: TGTGCCAGCAGTGGGGAAGGGGACAATGAGCAGTTCTTC. Translating gives CASSGEGDNEQFF. This chain uses TRBV2 with TRBJ2-1, with D possibly being TRBD1 (5 bases). V gave up 4 bases and J gave up 5 bases, with 9 bases separating them. This CDR3 is built from 13 residues. Germline CDR1 reads SNHLY; CDR2 reads FYNNEI.

This chain connects TRBV7-3 to TRBJ2-1; D is unresolved. Trimming removed 5 bases at V and 10 bases at J, with 12 bases between. The CDR3 covers 12 residues. The V gene's germline CDR1 is SGHTA and CDR2 FQGTGA. The CDR3 DNA follows: TGTGCCAGCAGCCCAGACACTCGGGAGCAGTTCTTC. This codes for CASSPDTREQFF.

The chain carries TRBV9 and TRBJ2-3, with 14 bases identical to TRBD2. Germline CDR1 is SGDLS and CDR2 is YYNGEE. V was pared by 4 bases and J by 5 bases, with 6 bases of the junction left unmatched. This CDR3 is 16 amino acids long. The CDR3 here is CASSKTSGGAGDTQYF. CDR3 in DNA: TGTGCCAGCAGCAAGACTAGCGGGGGGGCGGGAGATACGCAGTATTTT.

This chain uses TRBV18 with TRBJ1-2, with D perhaps TRBD1 (5 bases). From germline, CDR1 is KGHSH and CDR2 LQKENI. The CDR3 has 13 amino acids. Trimming took 3 bases from V and 4 from J, leaving 9 bases between them. CDR3 bases: TGTGCCAGCTCACCTAAGGGGATCTATGGCTACACCTTC. Residues: CASSPKGIYGYTF.

The chain carries TRBV7-2 and TRBJ1-1; the D gene is possibly TRBD1 (5 bases). The germline V gene encodes CDR1 SGHTA and CDR2 FQGNSA. Trimming cost V 4 bases and J 4 bases, with 10 bases left between them. The CDR3 has 13 amino acids. The CDR3 nucleotides read TGTGCCAGCAGCTCGCGGACAAGCACTGAAGCTTTCTTT. Its translation: CASSSRTSTEAFF. The variable domain in full, with the rest retrieved from reference TRBV7-2 and TRBJ1-1, is GAGVSQSPSNKVTEKGKDVELRCDPISGHTALYWYRQSLGQGLEFLIYFQGNSAPDKSGLPSDRFSAERTGGSVSTLTIQRTQQEDSAVYLCASSSRTSTEAFFGQGTRLTVV.

The rearrangement uses TRBV5-6 and TRBJ1-2; D remains unclear. The CDR3 runs 13 residues. The V gene's germline CDR1 is SGHDT and CDR2 YYEEEE. V lost 4 bases and J lost 4, with 11 bases in between. In DNA, the CDR3 is TGTGCCAGCAGCAACACAGTGACCTATGGCTACACCTTC. Amino acid sequence: CASSNTVTYGYTF.

This chain uses TRBV11-3 with TRBJ1-2, with D possibly TRBD1 on 6 matching bases. The germline V gene has CDR1 SGHNT and CDR2 YENEEA. V was trimmed by 2 bases and J by 0 bases, leaving 19 bases between them. The CDR3 loop spans 18 amino acids. The CDR3 loop reads CASSLLGQTLSTNYGYTF. The CDR3 DNA reads as TGTGCCAGCAGCTTATTAGGACAGACGTTATCTACTAACTATGGCTACACCTTC. Combining the CDR3 with reference TRBV11-3 and TRBJ1-2 gives the whole variable domain EAGVVQSPRYKIIEKKQPVAFWCNPISGHNTLYWYLQNLGQGPELLIRYENEEAVDDSQLPKDRFSAERLKGVDSTLKIQPAELGDSAVYLCASSLLGQTLSTNYGYTFGSGTRLTVV.

The chain employs TRBV29-1 and TRBJ2-1; 7 positions agree with TRBD1. This CDR3 is built from 12 residues. CDR1 is SQVTM and CDR2 is ANQGSEA in the germline V gene. Trimming removed 6 bases from V and 7 bases from J; junction bases left unmatched: 6. DNA for the CDR3: TGCAGCGTCATGACAGGGTTGAATGAGCAGTTCTTC. This encodes CSVMTGLNEQFF.

This sequence joins TRBV5-1 and TRBJ2-3; D is undetermined. This CDR3 has 14 residues. Per the germline V gene, CDR1 is SGHRS and CDR2 is YFSETQ. Deletions cut 4 bases from V and 3 bases from J, with 12 bases between. As DNA, the CDR3 is TGCGCCAGCAGCCAGACGGGTTGGACAGATACGCAGTATTTT. Amino acids: CASSQTGWTDTQYF. The whole variable domain, remainder taken from reference TRBV5-1 and TRBJ2-3, is KAGVTQTPRYLIKTRGQQVTLSCSPISGHRSVSWYQQTPGQGLQFLFEYFSETQRNKGNFPGRFSGRQFSNSRSEMNVSTLELGDSALYLCASSQTGWTDTQYFGPGTRLTVL.

This clone was picked up many times. V is TRBV18 and J is TRBJ1-3, with D possibly TRBD1 on 5 matching bases. V dropped 0 bases and J dropped 1 base, with 7 bases sitting between them. Germline V gives CDR1 KGHSH, CDR2 LQKENI. This CDR3 is built from 15 residues. CDR3 amino acids: CASSPPKGSGNTIYF. In DNA form, the CDR3 reads TGTGCCAGCTCACCACCGAAGGGGTCTGGAAACACCATATATTTT.

This chain connects TRBV5-1 to TRBJ2-3; 9 nucleotides align to TRBD1. The junction had 9 bases not matched to a gene; V was cut back by 0 bases and J by 4 bases. Germline CDR1 SGHRS, CDR2 YFSETQ. This CDR3 has 17 amino acids. CDR3 protein: CASSLAVGQGESDTQYF. Here the CDR3 DNA reads TGCGCCAGCAGCTTGGCCGTGGGACAGGGAGAATCAGATACGCAGTATTTT.

The chain has TRBV5-1 and TRBJ2-4; the D gene is possibly TRBD2 (6 bases). Germline loops: CDR1 SGHRS, CDR2 YFSETQ. The V gene lost 7 bases and the J gene lost 1 base, with 9 bases spanning the gap. The CDR3 spans 13 residues. CDR3 in DNA: TGCGCCAGCTCCCGGGGGGCCAAAAACATTCAGTACTTC. It codes for CASSRGAKNIQYF.

This clone came up once. This chain connects TRBV18 to TRBJ1-1; 8 nucleotides align to TRBD1. Germline values: CDR1 KGHSH, CDR2 LQKENI. The trim removed 4 bases at V and 4 bases at J, leaving 8 bases unmatched. The CDR3 is 15 amino acids. CDR3: CASSRDRTRGTEAFF. In nucleotides, the CDR3 is TGTGCCAGCTCACGGGACAGGACAAGAGGCACTGAAGCTTTCTTT. Based on the CDR3 plus reference TRBV18 and TRBJ1-1, the full variable domain is NAGVMQNPRHLVRRRGQEARLRCSPMKGHSHVYWYRQLPEEGLKFMVYLQKENIIDESGMPKERFSAEFPKEGPSILRIQQVVRGDSAAYFCASSRDRTRGTEAFFGQGTRLTVV.

This chain uses TRBV5-6 with TRBJ2-3, with 7 bases that match TRBD2. The CDR3 totals 17 residues. Germline assignment: CDR1 SGHDT and CDR2 YYEEEE. The V gene end was trimmed by 1 base and the J gene end by 1 base; junction bases not matched to a gene: 9. CDR3 amino acids: CASSLYGSGGGTDTQYF. As DNA, the CDR3 is TGTGCCAGCAGCTTGTACGGGTCGGGGGGAGGCACAGATACGCAGTATTTT.

A word on this clone: Other DNA sequences from this sample encode an identical CDR3 as well. This rearrangement joins TRBV6-5 to TRBJ1-1; D might be TRBD1 (6 bases). The CDR3 loop spans 13 amino acids. V lost 6 bases and J 0 bases, leaving 8 bases between the germline ends. Germline V CDR1 and CDR2: MNHEY, SVGAGI. The CDR3 region has the DNA TGTGCCAGCAGGGGACAAATGAACACTGAAGCTTTCTTT. This encodes CASRGQMNTEAFF.

The rearrangement joins TRBV6-5 to TRBJ2-7, with unresolved D. Trimming left V 2 bases short and J 12 bases short, with 14 bases between. The CDR3 contains 12 residues. Germline V gene sequence: CDR1 MNHEY, CDR2 SVGAGI. The CDR3 sequence: CASSYPYETPYF. The CDR3 bases are TGTGCCAGCAGTTACCCATACGAGACACCGTACTTC.

This clone was counted between two and nine times. The germline gene is not matched at one end of the junction; a read error may be the cause. The CDR3 DNA reads as TGCGCCAGCAGCCAGAGGGCGGCCCCTGGTTTT. Translated, it gives CASSQRAAPGF. The chain uses TRBV4-3 and TRBJ1-3; D gene ambiguous. The CDR3 sequence is 11 residues long. The germline CDR1 and CDR2 sequences are LGHNA and YSLEER.

This sequence joins TRBV4-2 and TRBJ2-1; 16 nucleotides align to TRBD2. CDR1 and CDR2 from the germline V gene are LGHNA and YNFKEQ. This CDR3 is built from 14 residues. The ends lost 8 bases at V and 8 bases at J; junction bases unmatched: 3. The CDR3 here is CASGTSGGAYEQFF. Here the CDR3 DNA reads TGTGCCAGCGGGACTAGCGGGGGGGCCTATGAGCAGTTCTTC.

The rearrangement links TRBV6-5 to TRBJ2-1; D not resolved. V lost 0 bases and J lost 6, with 6 bases in between. This CDR3 spans 13 amino acids. CDR1 and CDR2 (germline): MNHEY, SVGAGI. This CDR3 reads CASSYSKSNEQFF. The CDR3 region has the DNA TGTGCCAGCAGTTACTCCAAGAGCAATGAGCAGTTCTTC.

This sequence joins TRBV5-6 and TRBJ2-2; D unresolved. Germline V lookup: CDR1 SGHDT, CDR2 YYEEEE. V lost 0 bases and J 3 bases, leaving 6 bases between the germline ends. This CDR3 has 14 residues. CDR3 amino acids: CASSLAVDTGELFF. Written as DNA, the CDR3 is TGTGCCAGCAGCTTGGCGGTGGACACCGGGGAGCTGTTTTTT.

This clone has more than one count but fewer than ten. This same CDR3 is encoded by further DNA sequences in the sample. The chain employs TRBV6-5 and TRBJ1-6; perhaps TRBD1 as D (5 bases). Trimming cost V 2 bases and J 9 bases, with 5 bases left between them. There are 12 residues in the CDR3. The germline V gene has CDR1 MNHEY and CDR2 SVGAGI. The CDR3 loop reads CASSYRGSPLHF. CDR3 DNA sequence: TGTGCCAGCAGTTACAGGGGTTCACCCCTCCACTTT.

The chain is built from TRBV19 and TRBJ2-5; TRBD2 matches 8 bases. V lost 2 bases and J lost 5; bases outside the gene matches: 7. Germline V gene lookup returns CDR1 LNHDA and CDR2 SQIVND (reference sequence). CDR3 length equals 15 residues. The CDR3 protein is CASSINGGAGETQYF. DNA for the CDR3: TGTGCCAGTAGTATAAACGGGGGGGCCGGGGAGACCCAGTACTTC.

The V gene is TRBV7-6, the J gene TRBJ2-1, with no clear D. Trimming took 2 bases from V and 13 from J, leaving 9 bases between them. Looked up from germline, CDR1 is SGHVS and CDR2 is FNYEAQ. The CDR3 sequence is 11 residues long. This chain's CDR3 is CASSLYGAQFF. CDR3 bases: TGTGCCAGCAGCTTATATGGAGCTCAGTTCTTC.

The chain is built from TRBV9 and TRBJ1-1, with D possibly being TRBD1 (6 bases). V was trimmed by 7 bases and J by 3 bases, leaving 10 bases between them. Germline loops: CDR1 SGDLS, CDR2 YYNGEE. The CDR3 has 12 residues. The CDR3: CASGGGDTEAFF. CDR3 nucleotides: TGTGCCAGCGGAGGGGGGGACACTGAAGCTTTCTTT.

This sequence joins TRBV6-4 and TRBJ1-5; 7 bases align to TRBD1. V gave up 2 bases and J gave up 7 bases; unmatched junction bases: 11. Per the germline V gene, CDR1 is MRHNA and CDR2 is SNTAGT. There are 16 residues in the CDR3. CDR3 region: CASSDRNRQGVQPQHF. CDR3 DNA: TGTGCCAGCAGTGACCGAAACCGACAGGGAGTACAGCCCCAGCATTTT.

The V and J genes are TRBV11-2 and TRBJ1-2; D remains ambiguous. Germline V gene data show CDR1 as SGHAT and CDR2 as FQNNGV. CDR3 size: 17 residues. The V end lost 1 base, the J end lost 6 bases, and 21 bases lay between the germline ends. For the CDR3, the DNA is TGTGCCAGCAGCTTAGGGAGGGTTCGAGGATATTCCGATGGCTACACCTTC. Translating it yields CASSLGRVRGYSDGYTF.

This clone was seen a few times. The rearrangement uses TRBV5-6 and TRBJ1-1, with 9 bases matching TRBD1. Germline CDR1 and CDR2: SGHDT and YYEEEE. V dropped 4 bases and J dropped 1; count of bases not matched to a gene: 2. The CDR3 contains 14 residues. CDR3 nucleotides: TGTGCCAGCAGCAAGGGACAGGGGAACACTGAAGCTTTCTTT. Translation gives CASSKGQGNTEAFF.